Included here is one TCR beta chain sequence, with context. Antigen specificity is unknown. This specimen comes from a study of CD8 T cells in ankylosing spondylitis. Study-level findings and limits: Certain motif variants had earlier appeared in reactive arthritis synovial fluid and blood. A TCR beta motif made of about 8 highly homologous variants seemed typical of ankylosing spondylitis blood.

TCRdb analysed the 5' RACE reads with MiXCR anew, one entry per CDR3 protein. The sample carries just under 550,000 distinct CDR3 sequences, more than 9.5% recorded once. The length of the CDR3 is 14 residues. Germline V gene sequence: CDR1 SGHRS, CDR2 YFSETQ. V lost 7 bases to trimming and J lost 0 bases, with 13 bases between them. This clonotype was sampled from a male donor with ankylosing spondylitis. The source material was blood, either unsorted or a sorted T cell fraction (not recorded which). V is TRBV5-1 and J is TRBJ1-2; no clear D. As DNA, the CDR3 is TGCGCCAGCGGCTCGACGTACACTAACTATGGCTACACCTTC. Translation: CASGSTYTNYGYTF.